Shown below are 9 T cell receptor beta chains from a single sample sequenced in a study of Graves' ophthalmopathy and Graves' hyperthyroidism (dated by TCRdb to 2017 to 2018). Sequenced using an Illumina HiSeq 2000. TCR beta CDR3 regions were amplified from RNA transcripts for repertoire sequencing. HTBI primers and the Qiagen OneStep RT-PCR kit were used in a first-round RT-PCR, which was followed by a second-round multiplex PCR, size selection and purification. TCRdb cleaned the public reads at Q25 with fastp, built clones with MiXCR and kept in-frame beta chains. A single entry per CDR3 protein holds the most common genes and DNA from its merged rows. The sample table shows 650,000 to 900,000 distinct CDR3 sequences, and roughly two fifths are seen once. The top ten hold 44% of the sample. The sequencing input was peripheral blood. These receptors all come from an adult man with Graves' ophthalmopathy.

The chain links TRBV6-1 to TRBJ1-2; D gene unclear. The germline V and J ends were trimmed by 4 bases and 0 bases, with 9 bases remaining between them. Per the germline V gene, CDR1 is MNHNS and CDR2 is SASEGT. This CDR3 is built from 14 residues. CDR3 amino acids: CASSGVGSNYGYTF. CDR3 bases: TGTGCCAGCAGTGGTGTAGGGTCTAACTATGGCTACACCTTC.

V usage is TRBV7-2 and J usage is TRBJ1-1; 8 nucleotides agree with TRBD1. Germline-derived CDR1 and CDR2 are SGHTA and FQGNSA. After removal of 3 bases from V and 0 bases from J, the junction contained 3 bases not matched to a gene. CDR3 length equals 15 residues. The chain's CDR3 is CASSFRTGMNTEAFF. In nucleotides, the CDR3 is TGTGCCAGCAGCTTCAGGACAGGGATGAACACTGAAGCTTTCTTT.

The V call is TRBV12-3 or TRBV12-4, the J call TRBJ2-7, with D uncertain. This CDR3 contains 15 residues. V dropped 6 bases and J dropped 2 bases, with 17 bases sitting between them. The CDR3 nucleotides read TGTGCCAGCAGCCCCCTAGGGTATAAACCCTACGAGCAGTACTTC. Its protein is CASSPLGYKPYEQYF.

The chain carries TRBV7-9 and TRBJ2-5; D is perhaps TRBD2 (5 bases). This CDR3 region has 14 residues. V lost 5 bases, J lost 7 bases, and 17 bases lay in between. Per the germline V gene, CDR1 is SEHNR and CDR2 is FQNEAQ (reference sequence). CDR3 nucleotides: TGTGCCAGCAGCAGTGAGCTAGTACGGGGGACCCAGTACTTC. Its protein is CASSSELVRGTQYF.

The chain uses TRBV2 and TRBJ2-7; TRBD2 aligns across 7 bases. The CDR3 runs to 17 residues. V lost 10 bases to trimming and J lost 3 bases; unmatched junction nucleotides: 21. CDR1 and CDR2 from the germline V gene are SNHLY and FYNNEI. The CDR3 here is CANPSCPRAGVYYEQYF. CDR3 sequence (DNA): TGTGCCAACCCTTCCTGTCCCAGGGCGGGAGTGTACTACGAGCAGTACTTC.

The table lists this clonotype with a count of one. This chain links TRBV19 with TRBJ1-2; D gene ambiguous. Per germline, CDR1 LNHDA and CDR2 SQIVND (reference sequence). The CDR3 runs to 12 residues. Trimming removed 8 bases from V and 10 bases from J, with 17 bases in between. The CDR3 DNA follows: TGTGCCAGTTGCCCGGGCCGACGGACCTACACCTTC. Amino acid sequence: CASCPGRRTYTF.

This clonotype was detected many times. This chain uses TRBV29-1 with TRBJ1-1, with 10 bases fitting TRBD1. Per germline, CDR1 SQVTM and CDR2 ANQGSEA. The CDR3 is made up of 13 amino acids. V trimming: 7 bases; J trimming: 3 bases; junction bases outside the gene matches: 5. The CDR3 nucleotides are TGCAGCGCCCCGGGACAGGGGCACACTGAAGCTTTCTTT. It encodes CSAPGQGHTEAFF.

This clonotype was found many times. The junction differs from germline at one of its ends, possibly a read error. This chain joins TRBV7-7 and TRBJ2-5, with D tentatively TRBD2 (5 bases). The CDR3 runs to 13 residues. In germline, CDR1 is SSHAT, CDR2 FNYEAQ (reference sequence). DNA for the CDR3: TGTGCTAGCAGTTCCGGGATTCAAGAGACCCAGTACTTC. It encodes CASSSGIQETQYF.

The table lists this clonotype with a few counts. An end of the junction does not agree with germline; a read error may underlie this. This chain uses TRBV10-2 with TRBJ1-2; the D gene is possibly TRBD1 (5 bases). CDR3 size: 14 residues. Germline V gene data show CDR1 as WSHSY and CDR2 as SAAADI. For the CDR3, the DNA is TGTGCCAGCAGCTCGGGGGGACCTAACTATGGCTACACCTTC. Residues: CASSSGGPNYGYTF.